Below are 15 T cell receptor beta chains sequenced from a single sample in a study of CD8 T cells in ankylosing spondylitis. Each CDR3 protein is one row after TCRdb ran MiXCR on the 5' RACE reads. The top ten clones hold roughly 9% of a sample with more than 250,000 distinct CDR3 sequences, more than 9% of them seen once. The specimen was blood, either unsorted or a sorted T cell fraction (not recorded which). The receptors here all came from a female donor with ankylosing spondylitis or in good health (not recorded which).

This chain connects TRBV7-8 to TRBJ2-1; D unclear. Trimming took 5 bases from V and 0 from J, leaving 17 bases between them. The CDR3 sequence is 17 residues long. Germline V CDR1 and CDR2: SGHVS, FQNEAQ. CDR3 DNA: TGTGCCAGCAGCCATCACACCCAATCGAGCTCCTACAATGAGCAGTTCTTC. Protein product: CASSHHTQSSSYNEQFF.

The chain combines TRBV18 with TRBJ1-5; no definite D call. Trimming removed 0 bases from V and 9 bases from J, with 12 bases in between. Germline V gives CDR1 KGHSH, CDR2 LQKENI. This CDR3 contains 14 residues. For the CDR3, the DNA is TGTGCCAGCTCACCACCGACCGAGGATGGGCCCCAGCATTTT. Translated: CASSPPTEDGPQHF.

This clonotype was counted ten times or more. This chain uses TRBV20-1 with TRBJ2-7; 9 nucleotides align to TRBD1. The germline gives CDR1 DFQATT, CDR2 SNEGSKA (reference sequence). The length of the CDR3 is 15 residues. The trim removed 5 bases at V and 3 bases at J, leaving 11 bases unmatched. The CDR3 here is CSALLLPGQGYEQYF. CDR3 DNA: TGCAGTGCTCTACTACTTCCGGGACAGGGCTACGAGCAGTACTTC.

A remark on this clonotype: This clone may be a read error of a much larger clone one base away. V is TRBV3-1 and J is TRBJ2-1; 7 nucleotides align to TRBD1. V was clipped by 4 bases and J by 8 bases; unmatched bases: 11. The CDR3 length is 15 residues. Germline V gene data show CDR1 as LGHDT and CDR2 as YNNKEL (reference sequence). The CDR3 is CASSLNNDRADEQFF. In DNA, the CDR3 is TGTGCCAGCAGCCTTAATAATGACAGGGCAGATGAGCAGTTCTTC.

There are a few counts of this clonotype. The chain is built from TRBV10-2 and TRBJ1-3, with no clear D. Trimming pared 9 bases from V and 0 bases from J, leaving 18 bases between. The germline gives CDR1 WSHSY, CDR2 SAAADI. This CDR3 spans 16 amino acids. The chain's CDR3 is CASKSGGTSSGNTIYF. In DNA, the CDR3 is TGCGCCAGTAAAAGTGGAGGTACAAGCTCTGGAAACACCATATATTTT.

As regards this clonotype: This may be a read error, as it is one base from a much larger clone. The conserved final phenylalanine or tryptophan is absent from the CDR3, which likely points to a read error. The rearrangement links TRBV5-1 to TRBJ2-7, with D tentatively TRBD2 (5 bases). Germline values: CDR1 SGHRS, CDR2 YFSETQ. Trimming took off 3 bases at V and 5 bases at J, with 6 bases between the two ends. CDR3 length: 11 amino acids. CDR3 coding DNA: TGCGCCAGCAGCTCCGGGGACGAGCAGTACTCC. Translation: CASSSGDEQYS.

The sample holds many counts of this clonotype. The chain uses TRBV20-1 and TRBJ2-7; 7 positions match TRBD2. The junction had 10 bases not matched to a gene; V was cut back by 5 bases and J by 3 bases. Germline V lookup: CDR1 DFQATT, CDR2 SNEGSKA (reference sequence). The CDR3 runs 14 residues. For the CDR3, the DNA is TGCAGTGCTCATCTTAGCGGGTTGGTCTACGAGCAGTACTTC. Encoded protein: CSAHLSGLVYEQYF.

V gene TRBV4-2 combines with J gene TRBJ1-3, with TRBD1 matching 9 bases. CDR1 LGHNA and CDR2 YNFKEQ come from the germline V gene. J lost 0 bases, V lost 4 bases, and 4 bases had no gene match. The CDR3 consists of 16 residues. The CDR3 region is CASSPDRGSSGNTIYF. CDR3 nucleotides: TGTGCCAGCAGCCCCGACAGGGGGAGCTCTGGAAACACCATATATTTT.

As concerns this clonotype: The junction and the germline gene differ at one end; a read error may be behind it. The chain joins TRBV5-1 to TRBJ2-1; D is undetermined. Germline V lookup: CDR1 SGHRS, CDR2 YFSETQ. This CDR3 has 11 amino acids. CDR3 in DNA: TGCTCCAGCAGCTTCAGCGATGAGCAGTTCTTC. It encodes CSSSFSDEQFF.

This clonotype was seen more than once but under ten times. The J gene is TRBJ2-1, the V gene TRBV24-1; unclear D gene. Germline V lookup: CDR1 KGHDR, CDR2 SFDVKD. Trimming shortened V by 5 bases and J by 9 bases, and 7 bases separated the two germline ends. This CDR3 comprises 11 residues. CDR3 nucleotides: TGTGCCACCAGTGTATTTAGTGAGCAGTTCTTC. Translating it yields CATSVFSEQFF.

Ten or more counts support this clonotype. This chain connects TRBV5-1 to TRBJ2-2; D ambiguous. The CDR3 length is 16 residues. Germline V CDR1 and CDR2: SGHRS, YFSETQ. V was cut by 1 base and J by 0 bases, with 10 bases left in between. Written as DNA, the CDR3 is TGCGCCAGCAGCTTGTACGGCCTAGCGAACACCGGGGAGCTGTTTTTT. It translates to CASSLYGLANTGELFF.

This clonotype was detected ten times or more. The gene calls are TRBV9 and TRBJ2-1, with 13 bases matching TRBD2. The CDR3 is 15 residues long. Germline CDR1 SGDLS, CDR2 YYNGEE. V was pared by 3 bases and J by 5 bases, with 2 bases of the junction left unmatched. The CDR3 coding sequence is TGTGCCAGCAGCGCGGGACTAGCGGGGAACAATGAGCAGTTCTTC. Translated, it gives CASSAGLAGNNEQFF.

The CDR3 loop is CASSLSVRSGNTIYF. CDR3 in DNA: TGTGCCAGCAGCTTATCGGTGCGCTCTGGAAACACCATATATTTT. The gene calls are TRBV7-6 and TRBJ1-3; D gene unclear. Deletions cut 2 bases from V and 0 bases from J, with 8 bases between. The CDR3 contains 15 residues. The germline V gene has CDR1 SGHVS and CDR2 FNYEAQ.

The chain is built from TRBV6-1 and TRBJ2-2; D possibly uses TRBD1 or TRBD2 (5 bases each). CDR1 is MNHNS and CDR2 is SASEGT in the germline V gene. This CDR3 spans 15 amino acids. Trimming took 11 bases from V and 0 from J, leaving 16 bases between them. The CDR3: CASSGDLTNTGELFF. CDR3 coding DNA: TGTGCCTCCTCCGGGGACCTTACGAACACCGGGGAGCTGTTTTTT.

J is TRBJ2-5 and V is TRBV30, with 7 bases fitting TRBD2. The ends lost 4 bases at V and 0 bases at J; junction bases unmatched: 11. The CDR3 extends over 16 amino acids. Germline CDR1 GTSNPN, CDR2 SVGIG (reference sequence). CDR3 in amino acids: CAWIARERGNQETQYF. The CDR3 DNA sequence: TGTGCCTGGATTGCCAGAGAGCGGGGAAACCAAGAGACCCAGTACTTC.